This TCR beta chain emerged from a study of blood T cells in healthy people across ages. Through a sample-barcoded 5' primer and a J-beta primer mix, a second PCR was run for roughly 6 to 12 cycles. Each cDNA molecule, via a template-switch adaptor with 12 random nucleotides, was tagged. MiXCR was run by TCRdb on the 5' RACE reads, yielding one entry per CDR3 protein. The sample records about 1.7 million distinct CDR3 sequences, 28% being singletons. Turning to this clonotype: Antigen: not known.

Overall study results and limits: A roughly linear age-dependent decrease characterized TCR beta diversity per million T cells.

Germline CDR1 MDHEN, CDR2 SYDVKM. Losses at the gene ends were 4 bases for V and 2 bases for J; bases not matched to a gene: 14. This CDR3 has 18 amino acids. This clonotype was obtained from a woman in her thirties in good health. The genes are TRBV28 and TRBJ2-7; 10 bases line up with TRBD2. Sample: blood. DNA of the CDR3: TGTGCCAGCAGTTCTGTAGCGGGGGGCCTGAATCCCCCCTACGAGCAGTACTTC. The encoded protein is CASSSVAGGLNPPYEQYF.